The present entry profiles one T cell receptor (beta chain) with its context. This sample stems from a study of blood T cell repertoires in COVID-19. Across the study: The United States, Italy and Spain supplied acute and convalescent COVID-19 samples.

Participants were aged about 18 to 100 years from roughly 26 US areas. Generated by immunoSEQ multiplex PCR, the TCRdb table keeps only in-frame clones and is missing some. The table records around 310,000 clones, over 85% of them present only once. Trimming shortened V by 6 bases and J by 12 bases, and 15 bases separated the two germline ends. Germline CDR1 is DFQATT and CDR2 is SNEGSKA (reference sequence). This CDR3 is built from 10 residues. V is TRBV20-1 and J is TRBJ2-7; D may be TRBD1 (6 bases). The receptor was derived from a woman younger than 45 who had recovered from COVID-19. The sequenced material came from PBMCs or T cells enriched from blood (not recorded which). The CDR3 nucleotides read TGCAGTGCAGACCAGGGGCCGAGGTACTTC. This encodes CSADQGPRYF.